Listed below are T cell receptor beta chains from one sample, sequenced in a study of CD8+ T cells in alopecia areata. Profiled with immunoSEQ multiplex PCR; TCRdb holds only in-frame clones, not every one. There are some 180,000 clones in the sample; roughly 59% occur only once, and 1.5% to 2% lies in the top ten. Here the sequenced sample was CD4+ T cells sorted from blood, taken at week 0. These receptors came from a human donor with alopecia areata. Both conserved end residues are trimmed from each CDR3. Each record gives: J gene, V gene, D gene, CDR3 protein. D genes are given only for firm matches.

j_call: TRBJ2-7; v_call: TRBV30; d_call: .; cdr3_aa: AWMDGTSYEQY
j_call: TRBJ1-1; v_call: TRBV29-1; d_call: TRBD1; cdr3_aa: SVETGTGTTEAF
j_call: TRBJ1-1; v_call: TRBV29-1; d_call: TRBD1; cdr3_aa: SALTGANTEAF
j_call: TRBJ2-7; v_call: TRBV29-1; d_call: .; cdr3_aa: SVDSGAYEQY
j_call: TRBJ1-1; v_call: TRBV30; d_call: .; cdr3_aa: AWGRVEAF
j_call: TRBJ1-1; v_call: TRBV29-1; d_call: TRBD1; cdr3_aa: SVEWQDRRTEAF
j_call: TRBJ2-7; v_call: TRBV5-7; d_call: TRBD1; cdr3_aa: ASSLDSLMDRTYEQY
j_call: TRBJ2-1; v_call: TRBV29-1; d_call: .; cdr3_aa: SVDYNEQF
j_call: TRBJ2-3; v_call: TRBV7-2; d_call: .; cdr3_aa: ASSLVSTAIRPDTQY
j_call: TRBJ2-5; v_call: TRBV25-1; d_call: .; cdr3_aa: ASRDPGKETQY
j_call: TRBJ2-3; v_call: TRBV10-3; d_call: .; cdr3_aa: AIKGLPLTDTQY
j_call: TRBJ2-7; v_call: TRBV4-3; d_call: .; cdr3_aa: ASSQSGGSYEQY
j_call: TRBJ1-6; v_call: TRBV6-6; d_call: .; cdr3_aa: ASSWANSDNSPLH
j_call: TRBJ1-4; v_call: TRBV2; d_call: .; cdr3_aa: ASRRDQNEKLF
j_call: TRBJ2-7; v_call: TRBV30; d_call: .; cdr3_aa: AWSVSVYEQY
j_call: TRBJ2-7; v_call: TRBV14; d_call: .; cdr3_aa: ASSRQASYEQY
j_call: TRBJ2-1; v_call: TRBV20-1; d_call: .; cdr3_aa: SAEGINEQF
j_call: TRBJ1-2; v_call: TRBV7-3; d_call: .; cdr3_aa: ASSPGQNYGYT
j_call: TRBJ1-6; v_call: TRBV13; d_call: TRBD1; cdr3_aa: ASSTQGRSPLH
j_call: TRBJ1-2; v_call: TRBV25-1; d_call: .; cdr3_aa: ASSESGSDYGYT
j_call: TRBJ2-5; v_call: TRBV7-2; d_call: .; cdr3_aa: ASSLARLHGVQETQY
j_call: TRBJ1-6; v_call: TRBV15; d_call: .; cdr3_aa: ATSRMATYNSPLH